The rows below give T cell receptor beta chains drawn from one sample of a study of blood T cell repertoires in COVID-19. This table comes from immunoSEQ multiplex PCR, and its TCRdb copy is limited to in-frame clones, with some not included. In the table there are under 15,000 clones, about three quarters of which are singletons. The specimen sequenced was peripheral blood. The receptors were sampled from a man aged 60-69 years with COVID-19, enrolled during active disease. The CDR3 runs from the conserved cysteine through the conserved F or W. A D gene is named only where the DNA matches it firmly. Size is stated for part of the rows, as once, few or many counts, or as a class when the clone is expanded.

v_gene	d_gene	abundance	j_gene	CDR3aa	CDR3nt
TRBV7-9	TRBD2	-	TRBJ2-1	CASRPTSGVYNEQFF	TGTGCCAGCAGGCCCACCAGCGGGGTCTACAATGAGCAGTTCTTC
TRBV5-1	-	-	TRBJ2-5	CASSPGNTEGTQYF	TGCGCCAGCAGCCCCGGGAACACAGAAGGGACCCAGTACTTC
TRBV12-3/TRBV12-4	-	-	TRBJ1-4	CASSFLREKLFF	TGTGCCAGCAGTTTTCTTAGAGAAAAACTGTTTTTT
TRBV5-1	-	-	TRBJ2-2	CASSLGAGELFF	TGCGCCAGCAGCTTAGGGGCCGGGGAGCTGTTTTTT
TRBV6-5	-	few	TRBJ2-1	CASSTGRSYNEQFF	TGTGCCAGCAGTACAGGGCGCTCCTACAATGAGCAGTTCTTC
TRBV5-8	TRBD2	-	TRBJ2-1	CASSLRGEGSNEQFF	TGTGCCAGCAGCTTGCGGGGGGAGGGGAGCAATGAGCAGTTCTTC
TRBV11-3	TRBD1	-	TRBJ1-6	CASSLTGSNSPLHF	TGTGCCAGCAGCTTGACAGGGTCGAATTCACCCCTCCACTTT
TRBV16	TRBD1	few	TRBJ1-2	CASSQSRTGREGYTF	TGTGCCAGCAGCCAATCGAGGACAGGGAGAGAGGGCTACACCTTC
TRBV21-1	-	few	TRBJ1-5	CVGGQPQHF	TGCGTGGGGGGTCAGCCCCAGCATTTT
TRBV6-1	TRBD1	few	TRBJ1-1	CASSEKAGGTEAFF	TGTGCCAGCAGTGAAAAGGCAGGGGGGACTGAAGCTTTCTTT
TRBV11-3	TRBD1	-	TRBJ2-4	CASSLRTGGTENIQYF	TGTGCCAGCAGCCTCCGGACAGGGGGGACGGAAAACATTCAGTACTTC
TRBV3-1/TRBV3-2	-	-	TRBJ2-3	CASSQDTRTILGDTQYF	TGTGCCAGCAGCCAAGATACTAGGACTATCCTAGGGGATACGCAGTATTTT
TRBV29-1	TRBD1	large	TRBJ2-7	CSVQRQGSYEQYF	TGCAGCGTCCAACGACAGGGCTCCTACGAGCAGTACTTC
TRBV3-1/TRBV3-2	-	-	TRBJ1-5	CASSPGGQPQHF	TGTGCCAGCAGCCCGGGTGGGCAGCCCCAGCATTTT
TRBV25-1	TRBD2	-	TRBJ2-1	CASGAGLAGGLFNEQFF	TGTGCCAGCGGGGCGGGACTAGCGGGAGGGCTCTTCAATGAGCAGTTCTTC
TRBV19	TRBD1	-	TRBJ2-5	CASSDRGWVETQYF	TGTGCCAGTAGTGACAGGGGGTGGGTGGAGACCCAGTACTTC
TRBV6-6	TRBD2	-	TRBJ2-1	CASSRQGTSGSSEQFF	TGTGCCAGCAGTCGACAGGGGACTAGCGGGAGCAGTGAGCAGTTCTTC
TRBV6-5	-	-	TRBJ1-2	CASTLPRQGSGYTF	TGTGCCAGCACGTTACCCAGGCAGGGGTCCGGCTACACCTTC
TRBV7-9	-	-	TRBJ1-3	CASRPRDAGNTIYF	TGTGCCAGCAGACCGCGGGACGCTGGAAACACCATATATTTT
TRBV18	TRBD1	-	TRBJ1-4	CASSRTGQLATNEKLFF	TGTGCCAGCTCTCGTACGGGACAGCTTGCAACTAATGAAAAACTGTTTTTT
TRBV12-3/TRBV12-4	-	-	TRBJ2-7	CASSPGGSYEQYF	TGTGCCAGCAGCCCTGGAGGCTCCTACGAGCAGTACTTC
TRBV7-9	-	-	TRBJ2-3	CASSVGNRLDKADTQYF	TGTGCCAGCAGCGTCGGGAACCGACTAGATAAGGCAGATACGCAGTATTTT
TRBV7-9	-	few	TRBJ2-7	CASSLGRAGGTSYEQYF	TGTGCCAGCAGCTTAGGGCGGGCTGGGGGCACTTCATACGAGCAGTACTTC
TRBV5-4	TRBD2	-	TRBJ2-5	CASSSTSGGAGTETQYF	TGTGCCAGCAGCTCGACTAGCGGGGGGGCCGGGACGGAGACCCAGTACTTC
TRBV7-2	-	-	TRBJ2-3	CASSPRLGTDTDTQYF	TGTGCCAGCAGCCCGCGACTAGGTACCGACACAGATACGCAGTATTTT
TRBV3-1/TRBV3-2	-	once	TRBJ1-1	CASSPQAEDTEAFF	TGTGCCAGCAGCCCCCAGGCAGAAGACACTGAAGCTTTCTTT
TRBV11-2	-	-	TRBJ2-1	CASSRQVTGHLKGEQFF	TGTGCCAGCAGTCGACAAGTTACGGGACACCTAAAAGGAGAGCAGTTCTTC
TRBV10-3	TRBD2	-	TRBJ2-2	CAITKTSGTGELFF	TGTGCCATCACTAAGACTAGCGGGACTGGGGAGCTGTTTTTT
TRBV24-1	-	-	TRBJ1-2	CATSDRRGNYGYTF	TGTGCCACCAGTGATCGGAGGGGTAACTATGGCTACACCTTC